Sequencing of this T cell receptor (beta chain) was carried out in a study of T-cell reconstitution after alpha-beta-depleted transplantation in children. Unique molecular identifiers featured in how the TCRbeta library was prepared. Using its own MiXCR run on the PCR reads, TCRdb lists one record per CDR3 protein. The profile covers more than 250,000 distinct CDR3 sequences, with more than 9% appearing a single time and over 9.5% taken by the ten largest. The material was PBMCs from the stem cell graft donor, obtained from the stem cell graft. This clonotype was sampled from a human donor who donated a stem cell graft to a child with SCID.

The CDR3 loop is CASSQGIPGGEQYF. The CDR3 DNA is TGTGCCAGCAGCCAAGGGATTCCGGGGGGCGAGCAGTACTTC. The chain couples TRBV14 to TRBJ2-7; 7 nucleotides align to TRBD2. The CDR3 is made up of 14 amino acids. Per germline, CDR1 SGHDN and CDR2 FVKESK. V shed 1 base, J shed 6 bases, and the junction held 6 bases outside the gene matches. Combining the CDR3 with reference TRBV14 and TRBJ2-7 gives the whole variable domain EAGVTQFPSHSVIEKGQTVTLRCDPISGHDNLYWYRRVMGKEIKFLLHFVKESKQDESGMPNNRFLAERTGGTYSTLKVQPAELEDSGVYFCASSQGIPGGEQYFGPGTRLTVT.